This TCR beta chain was identified during a study of blood T cells in healthy people across ages. Broader study findings: Observed TCR beta diversity showed a strong correlation with the percentage of naive T cells as measured by flow cytometry. Older age coincided with a roughly linear decline in TCR beta diversity per million T cells.

Germline V gene data show CDR1 as SGHTA and CDR2 as FQGNSA. This CDR3 has 16 residues. The ends were cut back, 2 bases at V and 1 base at J, with 14 bases in the middle. Using a J-beta primer mix together with a sample-barcoded 5' primer, a second PCR was run for about 6 to 12 cycles. Template switching added a 12-random-nucleotide identifier to every cDNA molecule. Each sample provided no less than 2.5 million CDR3-containing paired-end reads. TCRdb re-analysed the 5' RACE reads in MiXCR, keeping a single row per CDR3 protein. The sample lists 1.8 million or so distinct CDR3 sequences, 35% to 50% occurring once. On this clonotype itself: Antigen specificity is unknown.

What was sequenced was blood. The clonotype originates from a human donor in good health. This sequence joins TRBV7-2 and TRBJ1-2, with D perhaps matching TRBD1 (5 bases). The chain's CDR3 is CASSLNGRGFNYGYTF. The DNA of the CDR3 is TGTGCCAGCAGCTTAAATGGGAGGGGTTTTAACTATGGCTACACCTTC.